The source of this T cell receptor (beta chain) is a study of shared clonotypes between healthy human individuals. Regarding the study as a whole: Estimated richness values were generally larger in naive subsets than in memory subsets.

The count of this clone is one. Its antigen is not known. Assay used: immunoSEQ multiplex PCR; TCRdb lists only in-frame clones, some missing. The sample records 2 million to 2.5 million clones, roughly 96% being singletons. CDR1 SGHRS and CDR2 YFSETQ come from the germline V gene. This CDR3 spans 14 amino acids. V shed 4 bases and J 7 bases; nucleotides not matched to a gene: 8. The specimen was naive CD4+ T cells sorted from blood. Subset in this sample: CD45RA+ positively selected. The sequence came from a man in his late teens or twenties in good health. This chain links TRBV5-1 with TRBJ1-1; 9 positions match TRBD1. The CDR3 loop reads CASSDGTGFGEAFF. CDR3 DNA: TGCGCCAGCAGCGACGGGACAGGGTTTGGTGAAGCTTTCTTT.